This T cell receptor (beta chain) was recovered during a study of blood T cell repertoires in COVID-19. Participants, about 18 to 90 years old, spanned 25 or so US areas. Among Cohort 3 donors, those recovered had two negative PCRs, clearance, or symptom resolution. Some clones are missing from TCRdb's copy, which holds only in-frame ones; the method was immunoSEQ multiplex PCR. The table lists some 340,000 clones, roughly 80% of them singletons. Trimming removed 4 bases from V and 8 bases from J, with 11 bases in between. The CDR3 spans 12 residues. The sample was PBMCs or T cells enriched from blood (not recorded which). This sequence was found in a woman in her 50s who had recovered from COVID-19. The chain uses TRBV12-3 or TRBV12-4 and TRBJ1-2; D is unresolved. This CDR3 is CASSSRLEGYTF. CDR3 DNA: TGTGCCAGCAGTTCCCGACTGGAGGGCTACACCTTC.